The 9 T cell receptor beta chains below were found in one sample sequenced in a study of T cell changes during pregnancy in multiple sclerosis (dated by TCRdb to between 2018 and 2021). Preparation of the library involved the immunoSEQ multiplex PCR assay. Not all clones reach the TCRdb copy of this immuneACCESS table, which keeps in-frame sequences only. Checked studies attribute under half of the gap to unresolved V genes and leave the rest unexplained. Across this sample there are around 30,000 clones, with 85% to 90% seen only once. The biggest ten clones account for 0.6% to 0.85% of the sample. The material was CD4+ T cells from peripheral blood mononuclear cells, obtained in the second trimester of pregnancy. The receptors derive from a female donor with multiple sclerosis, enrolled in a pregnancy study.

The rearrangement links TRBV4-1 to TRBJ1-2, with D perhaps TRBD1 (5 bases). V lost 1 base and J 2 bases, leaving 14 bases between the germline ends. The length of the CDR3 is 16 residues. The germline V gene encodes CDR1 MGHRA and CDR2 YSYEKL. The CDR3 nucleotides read TGCGCCAGCAGCCAAGGATTCAGCAGGGCGAACTATGGCTACACCTTC. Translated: CASSQGFSRANYGYTF.

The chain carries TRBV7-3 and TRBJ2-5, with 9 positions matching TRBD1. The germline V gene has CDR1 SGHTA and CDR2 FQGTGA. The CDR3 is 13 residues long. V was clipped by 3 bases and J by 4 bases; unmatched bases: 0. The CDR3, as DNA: TGTGCCAGCAGCTTGGGACAGGGAGAGACCCAGTACTTC. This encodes CASSLGQGETQYF.

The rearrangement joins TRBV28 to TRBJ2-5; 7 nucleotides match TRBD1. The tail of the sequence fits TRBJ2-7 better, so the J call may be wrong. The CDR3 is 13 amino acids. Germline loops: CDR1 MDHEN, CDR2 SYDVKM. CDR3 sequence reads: CASSLVGGDEQYF. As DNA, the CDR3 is TGTGCCAGCAGCCTCGTAGGGGGCGACGAGCAGTACTTC.

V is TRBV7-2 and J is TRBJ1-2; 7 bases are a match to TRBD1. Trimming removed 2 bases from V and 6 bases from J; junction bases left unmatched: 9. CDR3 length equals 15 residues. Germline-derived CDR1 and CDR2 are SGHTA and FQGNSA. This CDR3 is CASSLFFQGQDGYTF. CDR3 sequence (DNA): TGTGCCAGCAGCTTATTTTTTCAAGGACAGGATGGCTACACCTTC.

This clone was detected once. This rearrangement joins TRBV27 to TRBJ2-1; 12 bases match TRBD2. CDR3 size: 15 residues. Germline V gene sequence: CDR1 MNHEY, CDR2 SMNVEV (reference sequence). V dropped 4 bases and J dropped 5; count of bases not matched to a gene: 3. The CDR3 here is CASSSGLAGNNEQFF. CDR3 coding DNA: TGTGCCAGCAGTTCAGGACTAGCGGGGAACAATGAGCAGTTCTTC.

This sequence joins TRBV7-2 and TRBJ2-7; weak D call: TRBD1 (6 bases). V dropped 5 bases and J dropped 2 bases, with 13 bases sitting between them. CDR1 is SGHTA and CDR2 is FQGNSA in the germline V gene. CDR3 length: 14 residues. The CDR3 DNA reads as TGTGCCAGCAGCCCGTGGCAGGGGCCCTACGAGCAGTACTTC. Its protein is CASSPWQGPYEQYF.

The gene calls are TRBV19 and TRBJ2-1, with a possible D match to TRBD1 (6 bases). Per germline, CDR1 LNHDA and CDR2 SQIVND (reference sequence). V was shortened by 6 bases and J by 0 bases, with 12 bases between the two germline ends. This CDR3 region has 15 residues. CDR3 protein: CASRPRGSSYNEQFF. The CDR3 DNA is TGTGCCAGTAGACCAAGGGGGAGCTCCTACAATGAGCAGTTCTTC.

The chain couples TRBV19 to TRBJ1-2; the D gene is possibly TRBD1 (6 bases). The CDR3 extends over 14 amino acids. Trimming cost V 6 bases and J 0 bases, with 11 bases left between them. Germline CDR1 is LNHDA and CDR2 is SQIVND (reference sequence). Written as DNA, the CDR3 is TGTGCCAGTAGCCGGACAGCACCTAACTATGGCTACACCTTC. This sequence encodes CASSRTAPNYGYTF.

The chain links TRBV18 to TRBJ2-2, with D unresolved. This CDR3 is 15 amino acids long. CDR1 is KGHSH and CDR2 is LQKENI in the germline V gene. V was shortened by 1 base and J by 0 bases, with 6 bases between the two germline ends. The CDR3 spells CASSPRQANTGELFF. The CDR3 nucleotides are TGTGCCAGCTCACCACGGCAGGCGAACACCGGGGAGCTGTTTTTT.